The source of this T cell receptor beta chain is a study of blood T cell repertoires in COVID-19. Trimming removed 1 base at V and 5 bases at J, with 11 bases between. The CDR3 sequence is 14 residues long. The germline gives CDR1 LGHNA, CDR2 YSLEER. Recovery among Cohort 3 donors was established by two negative PCRs, clearance, or symptom resolution. How the authors handled the data: Amplified reference gene primers provided the basis for estimating nucleated cell counts. Repertoires were generated with immunoSEQ multiplex PCR, while TCRdb's copy carries only in-frame clones and drops some. V and J calls and clone size are those listed in that table; D and trimming were worked out from the DNA. The data show over 150,000 clones, 80% to 90% seen once.

This sequence joins TRBV4-3 and TRBJ1-1; D is undetermined. This TCR derives from a man aged 35-49 years who had recovered from COVID-19. What was sequenced was PBMCs or T cells enriched from blood (not recorded which). In DNA, the CDR3 is TGCGCCAGCAGCCAAGTACCGCGAGGAACTGAAGCTTTCTTT. It specifies CASSQVPRGTEAFF.